Listed below are T cell receptor beta chains from one sample, sequenced in a study of cytomegalovirus exposure and HLA in healthy donors. Assay: immunoSEQ multiplex PCR; the TCRdb copy retains only in-frame clones and omits some. The data contain about 230,000 clones, roughly 73% of them seen just once; the ten biggest clones take up around 0.45%. Sequencing was done on a sample of PBMCs. These receptors originate from a boy between 5 and 17 years old in good health and CMV-seronegative. Both conserved end residues are part of each CDR3. The D gene is left open where the match is weak. Clone size is not always given. Where it is, it says once, few, many or a class for expanded clones.

TRBV7-2,TRBJ1-1,few,TRBD1,CASSSTGTGNTEAFF,TGTGCCAGCAGCTCGACAGGGACAGGGAACACTGAAGCTTTCTTT
TRBV4-1,TRBJ1-2,-,-,CASSQDLDSNFYGYTF,TGCGCCAGCAGCCAAGATCTCGACAGCAATTTCTATGGCTACACCTTC
TRBV5-6,TRBJ2-3,-,TRBD1,CASSLWDRRTDTQYF,TGTGCCAGCAGCTTATGGGACAGGCGCACAGATACGCAGTATTTT
TRBV29-1,TRBJ1-2,few,-,CSVGQHQSYGYTF,TGCAGCGTAGGACAGCACCAGAGTTATGGCTACACCTTC
TRBV5-4,TRBJ1-1,-,-,CASSLTADTEAFF,TGTGCCAGCAGCTTGACGGCGGACACTGAAGCTTTCTTT
TRBV18,TRBJ2-2,-,-,CASSPDSWRRFKDGELFF,TGTGCCAGCTCACCCGACTCCTGGCGACGGTTTAAGGACGGGGAGCTGTTTTTT
TRBV5-6,TRBJ2-2,-,-,CASSLMQALDTGELFF,TGTGCCAGCAGCTTGATGCAGGCTCTCGACACCGGGGAGCTGTTTTTT
TRBV4-2,TRBJ2-1,-,TRBD2,CASTKREGPHEQFF,TGTGCCAGCACCAAGCGGGAGGGCCCCCATGAGCAGTTCTTC
TRBV6-1,TRBJ1-2,-,TRBD1,CASSEQLGTGSYGYTF,TGTGCCAGCAGTGAACAGTTAGGGACAGGGTCCTATGGCTACACCTTC
TRBV13,TRBJ2-7,-,-,CASTTQTGYEQYF,TGTGCCAGCACCACTCAAACGGGCTACGAGCAGTACTTC
TRBV5-1,TRBJ1-3,once,TRBD1,CASSPTRTGAGNTIYF,TGCGCCAGCAGCCCCACTCGTACAGGGGCTGGAAACACCATATATTTT
TRBV6-5,TRBJ1-3,-,TRBD1,CASTQHTGAGNTIYF,TGTGCCAGCACCCAGCATACAGGGGCTGGAAACACCATATATTTT
TRBV6-5,TRBJ2-7,-,-,CASSYSNRPSSYEQYF,TGTGCCAGCAGTTACTCGAATAGGCCTAGCTCCTACGAGCAGTACTTC
TRBV15,TRBJ1-2,-,-,CATSTTPAELNYGYTF,TGTGCCACCAGCACCACCCCCGCCGAGCTAAACTATGGCTACACCTTC
TRBV19,TRBJ1-4,-,-,CASSGGAEKLFF,TGTGCCAGTAGTGGGGGGGCGGAAAAACTGTTTTTT
TRBV27,TRBJ2-3,-,TRBD1,CASSLPGQGLTDTQYF,TGTGCCAGCAGTTTACCCGGACAGGGGCTAACAGATACGCAGTATTTT
TRBV9,TRBJ2-5,once,TRBD1,CASRGPGQGNQETQYF,TGTGCCAGCAGGGGCCCGGGACAGGGGAACCAAGAGACCCAGTACTTC
TRBV7-9,TRBJ1-1,-,-,CATRDRGSADTEAFF,TGTGCCACCCGAGATAGAGGGAGTGCGGACACTGAAGCTTTCTTT
TRBV14,TRBJ1-1,-,-,CASSQDLGGMNTEAFF,TGTGCCAGCAGCCAAGATTTAGGCGGGATGAACACTGAAGCTTTCTTT
TRBV19,TRBJ1-5,few,-,CASSILRHNSNQPQHF,TGTGCCAGTAGTATTCTCCGACACAATAGCAATCAGCCCCAGCATTTT
TRBV29-1,TRBJ1-4,-,TRBD1,CSARDRLSEKLFF,TGCAGCGCAAGGGACAGGTTGAGTGAAAAACTGTTTTTT
TRBV6-1,TRBJ2-7,-,TRBD2,CASRRALAGGNEQYF,TGTGCCAGCAGGAGAGCACTAGCGGGGGGCAACGAGCAGTACTTC
TRBV5-8,TRBJ1-3,-,-,CASSFRRAGNTIYF,TGTGCCAGCAGCTTTCGCAGGGCTGGAAACACCATATATTTT
TRBV30,TRBJ2-5,-,-,CAWSQGETQYF,TGTGCCTGGAGCCAGGGGGAGACCCAGTACTTC
TRBV4-2,TRBJ2-1,-,TRBD2,CASSLLAGGEGNEQFF,TGTGCCAGCAGCCTGTTAGCGGGGGGAGAGGGCAATGAGCAGTTCTTC
TRBV7-2,TRBJ2-3,-,TRBD2,CASEKRGGATDTQYF,TGTGCCAGTGAAAAGCGGGGGGGGGCCACAGATACGCAGTATTTT
TRBV2,TRBJ2-5,-,-,CASSAGRPGQETQYF,TGTGCCAGCAGTGCGGGTAGACCCGGACAGGAGACCCAGTACTTC
TRBV6-4,TRBJ2-2,few,-,CASSDGSSTGELFF,TGTGCCAGCAGTGACGGGAGTTCCACCGGGGAGCTGTTTTTT
TRBV30,TRBJ2-3,-,TRBD2,CAWATSGEGVTQYF,TGTGCCTGGGCGACTAGCGGGGAAGGGGTTACGCAGTATTTT
TRBV12-5,TRBJ1-5,-,-,CASGFEVVSNQPQHF,TGTGCTAGTGGTTTCGAGGTAGTAAGCAATCAGCCCCAGCATTTT
TRBV18,TRBJ1-3,-,TRBD1,CASSPDRGSGNTIYF,TGTGCCAGCTCACCCGACAGGGGATCTGGAAACACCATATATTTT
TRBV28,TRBJ1-5,few,-,CASSLRSDSSPHSNQPQHF,TGTGCCAGCAGTTTAAGGAGCGACAGTTCCCCCCATAGCAATCAGCCCCAGCATTTT
TRBV5-6,TRBJ2-7,-,-,CASSLRRRVPTYEQYF,TGTGCCAGCAGCTTAAGGAGGAGGGTGCCCACCTACGAGCAGTACTTC
TRBV14,TRBJ1-4,-,-,CASSRARAEKLFF,TGTGCCAGCAGCCGAGCCAGGGCGGAAAAACTGTTTTTT
TRBV9,TRBJ1-1,-,TRBD1,CASSVGQANTEAFF,TGTGCCAGCAGCGTCGGACAGGCAAACACTGAAGCTTTCTTT
TRBV18,TRBJ1-2,-,TRBD1,CASSPGGQGASGYTF,TGTGCCAGCTCACCGGGGGGACAGGGGGCTTCTGGCTACACCTTC
TRBV2,TRBJ1-5,few,-,CASSERGANQPQHF,TGTGCCAGCAGTGAACGGGGGGCAAATCAGCCCCAGCATTTT
TRBV6-1,TRBJ2-5,-,-,CASSERIPPGPQETQYF,TGTGCCAGCAGTGAAAGAATCCCGCCAGGGCCCCAAGAGACCCAGTACTTC